The 5 T cell receptor beta chains below were found in one sample sequenced in a study of T cell responses to AZD1222 COVID-19 vaccine (dated by TCRdb to the early 2020s). The library came from the immunoSEQ multiplex PCR assay. TCRdb limited this immuneACCESS table to in-frame rearrangements with V and J called. A share of clones is missing; checked studies link under half to unresolved V genes, and the rest is unexplained. Recorded for this sample are about 100,000 clones; roughly 90% of them occurred a single time. Of the sample, less than 3% falls within the top ten clones. According to the study, the label for this sample's time point signals: baseline before first vaccination. The source material was peripheral blood, sampled on day 0 of AZD1222 vaccination. The receptors here all came from an adult in good health.

This rearrangement joins TRBV4-3 to TRBJ2-1; 8 nucleotides agree with TRBD1. This CDR3 has 16 amino acids. V lost 0 bases and J lost 5; bases outside the gene matches: 6. CDR1 and CDR2 from the germline V gene are LGHNA and YSLEER. The DNA for the CDR3 is TGCGCCAGCAGCCAAGATCTGGGGGACAGGCACAATGAGCAGTTCTTC. This sequence encodes CASSQDLGDRHNEQFF.

The gene calls are TRBV4-2 and TRBJ1-3, with D unclear. Germline values: CDR1 LGHNA, CDR2 YNFKEQ. This CDR3 has 15 amino acids. The V and J ends lost 0 bases and 0 bases respectively, with 6 bases between them. CDR3 bases: TGTGCCAGCAGCCAAGACTGGTCCTCTGGAAACACCATATATTTT. This translates into CASSQDWSSGNTIYF.

The CDR3 nucleotides are TGTGCCAGCAGATTTTTTCCGGACAGGGGGGTTCCTGGACTAGCCCACAATGAGCAGTTCTTC. Translation: CASRFFPDRGVPGLAHNEQFF. The chain couples TRBV27 to TRBJ2-1; the match to TRBD1 covers 10 bases. CDR1 is MNHEY, CDR2 SMNVEV, per germline (reference sequence). Trimming removed 6 bases from V and 5 bases from J; junction bases left unmatched: 25. This CDR3 spans 21 amino acids.

The chain employs TRBV18 and TRBJ1-3; 8 bases agree with TRBD1. Germline V gives CDR1 KGHSH, CDR2 LQKENI. The CDR3 has 18 amino acids. The V segment lost 1 base and the J segment 0 bases; nucleotides outside the gene matches: 8. CDR3 nucleotide sequence: TGTGCCAGCTCACCACTACCGGGACAGGTGGGCTCTGGAAACACCATATATTTT. It translates to CASSPLPGQVGSGNTIYF. The complete variable domain, with remaining parts taken from reference TRBV18 and TRBJ1-3, reads NAGVMQNPRHLVRRRGQEARLRCSPMKGHSHVYWYRQLPEEGLKFMVYLQKENIIDESGMPKERFSAEFPKEGPSILRIQQVVRGDSAAYFCASSPLPGQVGSGNTIYFGEGSWLTVV.

The V and J genes are TRBV2 and TRBJ2-3, with D maybe TRBD2 (6 bases). Trimming pared 4 bases from V and 4 bases from J, leaving 15 bases between. CDR3 length: 15 residues. Germline CDR1 is SNHLY and CDR2 is FYNNEI. Here the CDR3 reads CASSVGGSEADTQYF. Written as DNA, the CDR3 is TGTGCCAGCAGTGTTGGAGGGAGCGAGGCAGATACGCAGTATTTT.